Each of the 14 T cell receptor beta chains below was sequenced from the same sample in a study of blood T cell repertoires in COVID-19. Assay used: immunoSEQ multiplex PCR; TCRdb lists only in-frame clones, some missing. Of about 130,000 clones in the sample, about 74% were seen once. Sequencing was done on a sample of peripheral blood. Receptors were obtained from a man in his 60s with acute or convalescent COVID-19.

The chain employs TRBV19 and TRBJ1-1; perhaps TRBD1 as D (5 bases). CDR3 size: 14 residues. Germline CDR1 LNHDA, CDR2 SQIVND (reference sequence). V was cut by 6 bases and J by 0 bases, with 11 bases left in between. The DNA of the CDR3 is TGTGCCAGTAGGGGACGGACTATGAACACTGAAGCTTTCTTT. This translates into CASRGRTMNTEAFF. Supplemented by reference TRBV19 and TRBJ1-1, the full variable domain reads DGGITQSPKYLFRKEGQNVTLSCEQNLNHDAMYWYRQDPGQGLRLIYYSQIVNDFQKGDIAEGYSVSREKKESFPLTVTSAQKNPTAFYLCASRGRTMNTEAFFGQGTRLTVV.

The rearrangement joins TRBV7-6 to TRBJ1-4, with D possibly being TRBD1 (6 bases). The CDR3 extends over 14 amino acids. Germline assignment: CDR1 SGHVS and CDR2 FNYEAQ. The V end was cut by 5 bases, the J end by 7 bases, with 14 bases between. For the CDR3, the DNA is TGTGCCAGCAGCAACTCGGTAGGGGGTGAAAAACTGTTTTTT. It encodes CASSNSVGGEKLFF.

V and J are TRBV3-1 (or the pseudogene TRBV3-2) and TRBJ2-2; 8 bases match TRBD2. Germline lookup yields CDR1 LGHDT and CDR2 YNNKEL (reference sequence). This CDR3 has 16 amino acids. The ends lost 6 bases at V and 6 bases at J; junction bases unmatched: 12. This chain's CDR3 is CASSPYSGNLAGELFF. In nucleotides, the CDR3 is TGTGCCAGCAGTCCCTATAGCGGGAACCTCGCCGGGGAGCTGTTTTTT.

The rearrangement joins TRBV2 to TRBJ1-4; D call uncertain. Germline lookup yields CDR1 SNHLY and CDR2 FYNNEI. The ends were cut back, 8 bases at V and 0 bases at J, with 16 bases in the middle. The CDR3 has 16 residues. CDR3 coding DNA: TGTGCCAGCGAAGACATCCCCCCGGCAACTAATGAAAAACTGTTTTTT. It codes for CASEDIPPATNEKLFF. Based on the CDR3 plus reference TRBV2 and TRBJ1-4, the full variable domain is EPEVTQTPSHQVTQMGQEVILRCVPISNHLYFYWYRQILGQKVEFLVSFYNNEISEKSEIFDDQFSVERPDGSNFTLKIRSTKLEDSAMYFCASEDIPPATNEKLFFGSGTQLSVL.

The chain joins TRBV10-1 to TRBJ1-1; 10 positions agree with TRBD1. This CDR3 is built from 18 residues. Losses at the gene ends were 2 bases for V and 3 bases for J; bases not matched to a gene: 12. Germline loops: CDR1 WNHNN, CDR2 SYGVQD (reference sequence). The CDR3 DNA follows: TGCGCCAGCAGTGAGGGCCCCGGACAGGGGGTGAGTTACACTGAAGCTTTCTTT. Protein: CASSEGPGQGVSYTEAFF.

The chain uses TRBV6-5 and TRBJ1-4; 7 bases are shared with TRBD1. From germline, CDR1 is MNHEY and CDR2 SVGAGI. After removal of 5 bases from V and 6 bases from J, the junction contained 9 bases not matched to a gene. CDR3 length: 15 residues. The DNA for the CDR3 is TGTGCCAGCAGTCCTTCGGGACAGCCTCATGAAAAACTGTTTTTT. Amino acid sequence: CASSPSGQPHEKLFF.

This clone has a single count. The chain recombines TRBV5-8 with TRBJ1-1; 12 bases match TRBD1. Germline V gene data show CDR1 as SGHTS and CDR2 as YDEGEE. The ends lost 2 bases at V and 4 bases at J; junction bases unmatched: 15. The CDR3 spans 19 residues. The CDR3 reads CASSLSLRDRGLKSTEAFF. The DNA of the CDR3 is TGTGCCAGCAGCTTAAGCCTCCGGGACAGGGGGCTTAAGAGCACTGAAGCTTTCTTT.

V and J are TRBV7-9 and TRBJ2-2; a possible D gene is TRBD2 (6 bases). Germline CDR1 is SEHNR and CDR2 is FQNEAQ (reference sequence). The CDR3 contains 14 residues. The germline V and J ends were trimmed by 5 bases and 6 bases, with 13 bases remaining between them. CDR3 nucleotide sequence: TGTGCCAGCAGCCATGGTGGAGGGTCCGGGGAGCTGTTTTTT. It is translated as CASSHGGGSGELFF. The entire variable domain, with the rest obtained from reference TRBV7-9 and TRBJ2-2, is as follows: DTGVSQNPRHKITKRGQNVTFRCDPISEHNRLYWYRQTLGQGPEFLTYFQNEAQLEKSRLLSDRFSAERPKGSFSTLEIQRTEQGDSAMYLCASSHGGGSGELFFGEGSRLTVL.

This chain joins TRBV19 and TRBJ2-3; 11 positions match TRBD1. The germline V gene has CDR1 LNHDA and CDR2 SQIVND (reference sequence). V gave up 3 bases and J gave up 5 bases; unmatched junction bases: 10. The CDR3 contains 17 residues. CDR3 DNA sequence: TGTGCCAGTAGTATGGCTCGTCCCGGGACAGGGGGAGATACGCAGTATTTT. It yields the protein CASSMARPGTGGDTQYF.

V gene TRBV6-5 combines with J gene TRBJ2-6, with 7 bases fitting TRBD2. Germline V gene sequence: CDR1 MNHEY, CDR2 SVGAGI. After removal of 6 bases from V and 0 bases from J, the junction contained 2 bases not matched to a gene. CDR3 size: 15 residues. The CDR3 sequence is CASRTGGSGANVLTF. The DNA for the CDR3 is TGTGCCAGCAGGACGGGGGGCTCTGGGGCCAACGTCCTGACTTTC.

CDR3 nucleotide sequence: TGTGCCAGCAGTGATACAGGAGTCTTGCGCGGAAGAGAGAGAACCCAGTACTTC. This sequence encodes CASSDTGVLRGRERTQYF. The rearrangement links TRBV25-1 to TRBJ2-5, with D possibly matching TRBD1 (5 bases). Germline V gene lookup returns CDR1 MGHDK and CDR2 SYGVNS. The V gene lost 3 bases and the J gene lost 8 bases, with 28 bases spanning the gap. CDR3 length equals 18 residues.

CDR3 amino acids: CASSLEAASGAGGKNIQYF. The CDR3 nucleotides are TGTGCCAGCAGCTTAGAGGCAGCTAGCGGAGCGGGGGGCAAAAACATTCAGTACTTC. This chain uses TRBV7-2 with TRBJ2-4; 9 positions match TRBD2. Looked up from germline, CDR1 is SGHTA and CDR2 is FQGNSA. With V trimmed by 1 base and J by 3 bases, 13 bases remained unmatched. The CDR3 totals 19 residues.

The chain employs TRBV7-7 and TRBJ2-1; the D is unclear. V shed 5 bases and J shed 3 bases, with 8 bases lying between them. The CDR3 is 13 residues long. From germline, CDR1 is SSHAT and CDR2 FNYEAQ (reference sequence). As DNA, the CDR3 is TGTGCCAGCAGCCTCTACCTCTACAATGAGCAGTTCTTC. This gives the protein CASSLYLYNEQFF. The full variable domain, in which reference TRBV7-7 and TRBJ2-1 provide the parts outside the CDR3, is GAGVSQSPRYKVTKRGQDVTLRCDPISSHATLYWYQQALGQGPEFLTYFNYEAQPDKSGLPSDRFSAERPEGSISTLTIQRTEQRDSAMYRCASSLYLYNEQFFGPGTRLTVL.

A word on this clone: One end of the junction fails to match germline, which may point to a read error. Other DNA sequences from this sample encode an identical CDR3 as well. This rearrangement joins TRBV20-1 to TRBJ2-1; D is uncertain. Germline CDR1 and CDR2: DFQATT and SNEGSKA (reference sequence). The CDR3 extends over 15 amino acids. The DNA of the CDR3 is TGCAGTGCTAGTTTAGACGGCGGCGCCTACAACGAGCAGTTCTTC. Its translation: CSASLDGGAYNEQFF.